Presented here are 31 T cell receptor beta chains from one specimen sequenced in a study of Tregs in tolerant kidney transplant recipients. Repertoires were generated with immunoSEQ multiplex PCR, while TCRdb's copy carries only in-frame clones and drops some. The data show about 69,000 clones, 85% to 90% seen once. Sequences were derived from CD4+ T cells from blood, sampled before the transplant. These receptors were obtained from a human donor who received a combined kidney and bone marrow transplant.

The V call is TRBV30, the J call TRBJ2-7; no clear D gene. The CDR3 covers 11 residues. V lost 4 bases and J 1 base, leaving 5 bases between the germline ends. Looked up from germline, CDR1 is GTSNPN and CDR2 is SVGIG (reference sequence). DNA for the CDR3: TGTGCCTGGACTTCTTCCTACGAGCAGTACTTC. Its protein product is CAWTSSYEQYF.

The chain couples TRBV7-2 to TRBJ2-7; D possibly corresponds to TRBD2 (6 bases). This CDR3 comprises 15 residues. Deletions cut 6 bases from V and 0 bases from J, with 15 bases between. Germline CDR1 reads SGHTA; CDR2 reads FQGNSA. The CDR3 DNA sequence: TGTGCCAGCAGGGCCGGGAGCGGACCCTCCTACGAGCAGTACTTC. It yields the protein CASRAGSGPSYEQYF.

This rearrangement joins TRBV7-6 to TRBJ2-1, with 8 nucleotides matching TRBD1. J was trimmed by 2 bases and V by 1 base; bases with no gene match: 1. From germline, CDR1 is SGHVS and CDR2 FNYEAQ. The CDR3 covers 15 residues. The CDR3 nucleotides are TGTGCCAGCAGCTTAGTACAGGGGGCCTACAATGAGCAGTTCTTC. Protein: CASSLVQGAYNEQFF.

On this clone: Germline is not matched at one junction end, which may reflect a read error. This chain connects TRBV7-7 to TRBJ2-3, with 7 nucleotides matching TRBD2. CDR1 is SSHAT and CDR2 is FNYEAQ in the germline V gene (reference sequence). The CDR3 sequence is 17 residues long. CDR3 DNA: TGTGCTAGCAGCTTAGCGCGTCAGCGGGATTCCACAGATACGCAGTATTTT. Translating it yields CASSLARQRDSTDTQYF.

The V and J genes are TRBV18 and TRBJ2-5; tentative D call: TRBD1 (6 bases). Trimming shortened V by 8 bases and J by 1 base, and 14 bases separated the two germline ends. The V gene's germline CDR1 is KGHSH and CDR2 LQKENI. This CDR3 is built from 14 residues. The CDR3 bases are TGTGCCAGCCAACCAGACAGGTCCCAAGAGACCCAGTACTTC. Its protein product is CASQPDRSQETQYF. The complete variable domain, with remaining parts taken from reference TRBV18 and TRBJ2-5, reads NAGVMQNPRHLVRRRGQEARLRCSPMKGHSHVYWYRQLPEEGLKFMVYLQKENIIDESGMPKERFSAEFPKEGPSILRIQQVVRGDSAAYFCASQPDRSQETQYFGPGTRLLVL.

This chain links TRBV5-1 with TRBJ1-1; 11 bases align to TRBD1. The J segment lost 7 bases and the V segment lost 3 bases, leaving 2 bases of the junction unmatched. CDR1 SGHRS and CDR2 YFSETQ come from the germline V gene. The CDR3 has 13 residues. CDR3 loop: CASSWTGGNEAFF. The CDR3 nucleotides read TGCGCCAGCAGCTGGACAGGGGGCAATGAAGCTTTCTTT.

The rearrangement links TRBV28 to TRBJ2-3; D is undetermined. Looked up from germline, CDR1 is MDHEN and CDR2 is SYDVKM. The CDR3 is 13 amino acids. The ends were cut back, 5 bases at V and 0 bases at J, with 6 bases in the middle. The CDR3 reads CASSPYSTDTQYF. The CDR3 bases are TGTGCCAGCAGTCCCTACAGCACAGATACGCAGTATTTT.

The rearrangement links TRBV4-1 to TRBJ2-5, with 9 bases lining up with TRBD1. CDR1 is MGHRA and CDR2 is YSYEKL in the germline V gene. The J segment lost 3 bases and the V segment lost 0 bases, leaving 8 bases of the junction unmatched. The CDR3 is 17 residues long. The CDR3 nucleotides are TGCGCCAGCAGCCAAGATCTTCCCGGACAGGGGAAAGAGACCCAGTACTTC. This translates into CASSQDLPGQGKETQYF.

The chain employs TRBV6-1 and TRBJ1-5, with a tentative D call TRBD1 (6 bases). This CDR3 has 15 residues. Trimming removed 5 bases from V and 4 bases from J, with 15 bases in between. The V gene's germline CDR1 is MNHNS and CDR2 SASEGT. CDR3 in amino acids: CASSSQGLRNQPQHF. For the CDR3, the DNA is TGTGCCAGCAGTTCACAGGGTTTGCGGAATCAGCCCCAGCATTTT.

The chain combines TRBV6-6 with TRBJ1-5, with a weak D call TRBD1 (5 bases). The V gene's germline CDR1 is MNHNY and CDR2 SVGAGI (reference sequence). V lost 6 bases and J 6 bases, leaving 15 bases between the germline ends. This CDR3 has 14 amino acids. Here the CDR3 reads CASRPSGRGQPQHF. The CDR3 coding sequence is TGTGCCAGCAGACCCTCGGGGAGGGGTCAGCCCCAGCATTTT.

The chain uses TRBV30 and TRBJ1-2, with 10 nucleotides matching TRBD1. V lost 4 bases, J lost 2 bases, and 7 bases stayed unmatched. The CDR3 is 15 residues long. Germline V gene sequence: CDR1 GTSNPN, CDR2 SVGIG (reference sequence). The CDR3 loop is CAWKFGDRGNYGYTF. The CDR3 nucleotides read TGTGCCTGGAAATTCGGGGACAGGGGCAACTATGGCTACACCTTC.

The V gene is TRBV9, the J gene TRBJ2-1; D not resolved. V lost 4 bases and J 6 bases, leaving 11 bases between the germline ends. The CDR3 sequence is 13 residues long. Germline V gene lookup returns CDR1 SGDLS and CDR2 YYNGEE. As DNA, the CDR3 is TGTGCCAGCAGCCCGCTTTCCGGCAATGAGCAGTTCTTC. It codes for CASSPLSGNEQFF.

This chain's CDR3 is CASSVGAGLSSYEQYF. CDR3 coding DNA: TGTGCCAGCAGCGTAGGAGCAGGGTTAAGCTCCTACGAGCAGTACTTC. The gene calls are TRBV9 and TRBJ2-7; perhaps TRBD1 as D (5 bases). This CDR3 has 16 amino acids. Germline lookup yields CDR1 SGDLS and CDR2 YYNGEE. Trimming pared 0 bases from V and 0 bases from J, leaving 13 bases between.

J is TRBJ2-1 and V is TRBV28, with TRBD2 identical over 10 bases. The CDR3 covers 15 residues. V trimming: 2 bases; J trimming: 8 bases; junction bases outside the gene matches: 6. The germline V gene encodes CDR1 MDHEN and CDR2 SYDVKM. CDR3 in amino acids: CASSLIAGGSYEQFF. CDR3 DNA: TGTGCCAGCAGTTTAATAGCGGGAGGCTCCTATGAGCAGTTCTTC.

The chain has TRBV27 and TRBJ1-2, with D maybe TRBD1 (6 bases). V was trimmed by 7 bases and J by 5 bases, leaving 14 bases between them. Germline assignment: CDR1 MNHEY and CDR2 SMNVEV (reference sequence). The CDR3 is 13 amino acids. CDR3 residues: CASKIQGGYGYTF. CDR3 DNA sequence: TGTGCCAGCAAGATACAGGGCGGTTATGGCTACACCTTC.

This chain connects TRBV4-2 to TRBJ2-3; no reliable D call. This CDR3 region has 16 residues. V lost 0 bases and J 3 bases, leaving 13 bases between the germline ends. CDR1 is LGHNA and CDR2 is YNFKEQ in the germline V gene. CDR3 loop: CASSQDRSARTDTQYF. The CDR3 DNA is TGTGCCAGCAGCCAAGATAGGAGCGCACGGACAGATACGCAGTATTTT.

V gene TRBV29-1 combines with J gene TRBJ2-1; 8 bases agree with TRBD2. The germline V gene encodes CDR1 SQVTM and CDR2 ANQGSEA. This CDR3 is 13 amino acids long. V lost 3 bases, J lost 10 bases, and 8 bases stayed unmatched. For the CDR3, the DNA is TGCAGCGTTGATAATAGCGGGGTCATCGAGCAGTTCTTC. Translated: CSVDNSGVIEQFF.

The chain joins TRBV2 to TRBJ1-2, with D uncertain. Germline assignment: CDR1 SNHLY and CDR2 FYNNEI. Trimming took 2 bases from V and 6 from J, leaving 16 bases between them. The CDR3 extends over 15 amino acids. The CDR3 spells CASSELGGGFDGYTF. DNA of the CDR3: TGTGCCAGCAGTGAACTGGGAGGAGGATTCGATGGCTACACCTTC.

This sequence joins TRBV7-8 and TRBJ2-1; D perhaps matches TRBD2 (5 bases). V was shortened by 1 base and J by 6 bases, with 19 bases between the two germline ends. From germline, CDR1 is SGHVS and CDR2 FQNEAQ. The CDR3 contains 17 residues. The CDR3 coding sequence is TGTGCCAGCAGCTTAGAGATTGGTCCCAGAGGGAGCAATGAGCAGTTCTTC. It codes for CASSLEIGPRGSNEQFF. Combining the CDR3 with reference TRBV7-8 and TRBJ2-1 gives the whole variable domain GAGVSQSPRYKVAKRGQDVALRCDPISGHVSLFWYQQALGQGPEFLTYFQNEAQLDKSGLPSDRFFAERPEGSVSTLKIQRTQQEDSAVYLCASSLEIGPRGSNEQFFGPGTRLTVL.

The CDR3 nucleotides are TGCGCCAGCAGCTTGGGACTAGCGGGAGAGATATCCTACAATGAGCAGTTCTTC. Protein sequence: CASSLGLAGEISYNEQFF. The chain employs TRBV5-1 and TRBJ2-1; 12 bases are shared with TRBD2. The V gene end was trimmed by 0 bases and the J gene end by 1 base; junction bases not matched to a gene: 5. Germline assignment: CDR1 SGHRS and CDR2 YFSETQ. This CDR3 contains 18 residues. Full variable domain (remainder filled in from reference TRBV5-1 and TRBJ2-1): KAGVTQTPRYLIKTRGQQVTLSCSPISGHRSVSWYQQTPGQGLQFLFEYFSETQRNKGNFPGRFSGRQFSNSRSEMNVSTLELGDSALYLCASSLGLAGEISYNEQFFGPGTRLTVL.

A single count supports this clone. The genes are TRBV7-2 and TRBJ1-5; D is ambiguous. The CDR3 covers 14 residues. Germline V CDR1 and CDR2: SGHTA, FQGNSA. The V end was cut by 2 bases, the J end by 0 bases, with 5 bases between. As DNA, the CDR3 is TGTGCCAGCAGCTTATTTAATAGCAATCAGCCCCAGCATTTT. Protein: CASSLFNSNQPQHF.

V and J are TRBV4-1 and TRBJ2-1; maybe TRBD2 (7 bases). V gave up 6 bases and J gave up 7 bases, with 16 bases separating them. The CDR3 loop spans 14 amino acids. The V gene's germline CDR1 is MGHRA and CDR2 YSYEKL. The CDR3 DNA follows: TGCGCCAGCAGGAGGGGGGGGATTGTGAATGAGCAGTTCTTC. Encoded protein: CASRRGGIVNEQFF.

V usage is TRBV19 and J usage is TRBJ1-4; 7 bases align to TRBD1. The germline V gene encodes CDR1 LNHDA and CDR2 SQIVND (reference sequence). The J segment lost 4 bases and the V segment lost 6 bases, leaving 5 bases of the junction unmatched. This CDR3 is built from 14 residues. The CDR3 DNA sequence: TGTGCCAGTAGCCAGACAGGGCTTAATGAAAAACTGTTTTTT. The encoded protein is CASSQTGLNEKLFF. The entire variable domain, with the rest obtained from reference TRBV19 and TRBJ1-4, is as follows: DGGITQSPKYLFRKEGQNVTLSCEQNLNHDAMYWYRQDPGQGLRLIYYSQIVNDFQKGDIAEGYSVSREKKESFPLTVTSAQKNPTAFYLCASSQTGLNEKLFFGSGTQLSVL.

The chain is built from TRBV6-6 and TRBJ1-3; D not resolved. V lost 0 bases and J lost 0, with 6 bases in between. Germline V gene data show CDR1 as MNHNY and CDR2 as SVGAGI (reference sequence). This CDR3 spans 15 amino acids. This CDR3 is CASSYSAGSGNTIYF. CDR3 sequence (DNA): TGTGCCAGCAGTTACTCGGCAGGCTCTGGAAACACCATATATTTT.

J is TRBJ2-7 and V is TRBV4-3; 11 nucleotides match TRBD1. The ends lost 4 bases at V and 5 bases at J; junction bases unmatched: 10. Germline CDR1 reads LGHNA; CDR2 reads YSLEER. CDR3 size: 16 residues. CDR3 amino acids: CASSRRLGTGGNEQYF. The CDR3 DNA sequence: TGCGCCAGCAGCCGCCGGCTCGGGACAGGGGGGAACGAGCAGTACTTC.

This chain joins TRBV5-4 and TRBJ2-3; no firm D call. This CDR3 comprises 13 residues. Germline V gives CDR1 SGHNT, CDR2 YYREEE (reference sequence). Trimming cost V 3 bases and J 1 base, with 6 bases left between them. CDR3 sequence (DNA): TGTGCCAGCAGCTCACAAGGCACAGATACGCAGTATTTT. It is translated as CASSSQGTDTQYF.

CDR3 loop: CASSGQSSYEQYF. The CDR3 nucleotides are TGTGCCAGCAGTGGACAGAGCTCCTACGAGCAGTACTTC. The chain has TRBV28 and TRBJ2-7, with D tentatively TRBD1 (6 bases). Germline CDR1 reads MDHEN; CDR2 reads SYDVKM. The CDR3 loop spans 13 amino acids. Trimming pared 5 bases from V and 0 bases from J, leaving 8 bases between. The entire variable domain, with the rest obtained from reference TRBV28 and TRBJ2-7, is as follows: DVKVTQSSRYLVKRTGEKVFLECVQDMDHENMFWYRQDPGLGLRLIYFSYDVKMKEKGDIPEGYSVSREKKERFSLILESASTNQTSMYLCASSGQSSYEQYFGPGTRLTVT.

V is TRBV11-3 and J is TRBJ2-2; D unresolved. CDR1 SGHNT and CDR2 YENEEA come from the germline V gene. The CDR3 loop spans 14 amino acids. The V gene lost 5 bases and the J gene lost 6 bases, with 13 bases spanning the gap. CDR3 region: CASSPDAFPGELFF. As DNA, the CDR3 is TGTGCCAGCAGCCCAGATGCTTTCCCCGGGGAGCTGTTTTTT.

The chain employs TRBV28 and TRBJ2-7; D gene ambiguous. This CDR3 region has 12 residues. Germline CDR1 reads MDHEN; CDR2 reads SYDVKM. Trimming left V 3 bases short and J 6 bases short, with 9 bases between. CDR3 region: CASSLELREQYF. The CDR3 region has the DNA TGTGCCAGCAGTTTGGAGCTGCGCGAGCAGTACTTC.

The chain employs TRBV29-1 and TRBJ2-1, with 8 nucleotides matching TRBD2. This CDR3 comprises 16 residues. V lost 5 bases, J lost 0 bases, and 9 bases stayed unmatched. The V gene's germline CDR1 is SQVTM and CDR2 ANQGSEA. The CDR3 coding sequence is TGCAGCGTTACCCCCACTAGCGGAAGCTCCTACAATGAGCAGTTCTTC. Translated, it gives CSVTPTSGSSYNEQFF.

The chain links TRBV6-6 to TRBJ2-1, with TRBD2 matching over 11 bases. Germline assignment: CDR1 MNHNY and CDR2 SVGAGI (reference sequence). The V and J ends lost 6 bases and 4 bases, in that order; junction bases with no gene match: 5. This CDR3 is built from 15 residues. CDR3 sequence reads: CASRGTSGEYNEQFF. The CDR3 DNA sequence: TGTGCCAGCAGGGGGACTAGCGGAGAATACAATGAGCAGTTCTTC.